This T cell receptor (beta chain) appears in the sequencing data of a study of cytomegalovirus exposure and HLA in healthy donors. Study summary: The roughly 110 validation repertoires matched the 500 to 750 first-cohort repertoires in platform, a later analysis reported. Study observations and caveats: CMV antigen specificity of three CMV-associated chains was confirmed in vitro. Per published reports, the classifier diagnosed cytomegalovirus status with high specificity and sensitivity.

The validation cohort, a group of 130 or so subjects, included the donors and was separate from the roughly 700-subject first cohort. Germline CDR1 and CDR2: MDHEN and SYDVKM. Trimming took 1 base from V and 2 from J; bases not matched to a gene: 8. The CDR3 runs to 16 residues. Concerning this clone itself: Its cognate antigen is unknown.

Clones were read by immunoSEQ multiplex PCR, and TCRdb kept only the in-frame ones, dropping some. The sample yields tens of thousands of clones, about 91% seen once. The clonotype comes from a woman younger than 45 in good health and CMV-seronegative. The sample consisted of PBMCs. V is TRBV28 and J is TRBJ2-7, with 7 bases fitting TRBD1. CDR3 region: CASSLSLGRGTYEQYF. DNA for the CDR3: TGTGCCAGCAGTTTATCTTTGGGCAGGGGGACCTACGAGCAGTACTTC.